The 19 T cell receptor beta chains presented below share a single source sample, sequenced in a study of immune evolution from preneoplasia to lung adenocarcinoma. The method was immunoSEQ multiplex PCR; TCRdb's version includes in-frame clones alone and lacks a portion of them. The table has 11,000 to 15,000 clones, roughly 80% seen once. Sequenced material: FFPE minimally invasive lung adenocarcinoma tissue. The receptors shown here come from a person aged 70 to 80 with lung adenocarcinoma.

The chain is built from TRBV2 and TRBJ2-5; the match to TRBD2 covers 7 bases. Germline lookup yields CDR1 SNHLY and CDR2 FYNNEI. The CDR3 has 14 amino acids. With V trimmed by 6 bases and J by 2 bases, 6 bases remained unmatched. The CDR3 DNA is TGTGCCAGCAGCTCCGGACTAGGGCAAGAGACCCAGTACTTC. This gives the protein CASSSGLGQETQYF.

The rearrangement links TRBV28 to TRBJ1-5; D gene unclear. The V and J ends lost 3 bases and 7 bases respectively, with 13 bases between them. Per germline, CDR1 MDHEN and CDR2 SYDVKM. The CDR3 is 14 residues long. The CDR3 DNA is TGTGCCAGCAGTTTTTCATCGGGAGCCCAGCCCCAGCATTTT. Translated, it gives CASSFSSGAQPQHF. Based on the CDR3 plus reference TRBV28 and TRBJ1-5, the full variable domain is DVKVTQSSRYLVKRTGEKVFLECVQDMDHENMFWYRQDPGLGLRLIYFSYDVKMKEKGDIPEGYSVSREKKERFSLILESASTNQTSMYLCASSFSSGAQPQHFGDGTRLSIL.

This chain joins TRBV25-1 and TRBJ2-1; D might be TRBD1 (5 bases). The CDR3 spans 14 residues. Germline V gene lookup returns CDR1 MGHDK and CDR2 SYGVNS. V was shortened by 8 bases and J by 6 bases, with 17 bases between the two germline ends. This chain's CDR3 is CASGAEYNVNEQFF. The DNA for the CDR3 is TGTGCCAGCGGGGCGGAATATAATGTCAATGAGCAGTTCTTC.

This chain uses TRBV7-2 with TRBJ2-2, with 8 bases fitting TRBD1. J lost 3 bases, V lost 4 bases, and 7 bases had no gene match. Germline values: CDR1 SGHTA, CDR2 FQGNSA. The CDR3 is 16 amino acids. The DNA for the CDR3 is TGTGCCAGCAGCTCCCTCACAGGGGGATACACCGGGGAGCTGTTTTTT. Translating it yields CASSSLTGGYTGELFF.

The V and J genes are TRBV6-1 and TRBJ2-2; D gene ambiguous. This CDR3 spans 15 amino acids. The V gene's germline CDR1 is MNHNS and CDR2 SASEGT. V was trimmed by 4 bases and J by 1 base, leaving 10 bases between them. CDR3 region: CASSVQSGNTGELFF. The CDR3 DNA is TGTGCCAGCAGTGTTCAGTCTGGGAACACCGGGGAGCTGTTTTTT.

This CDR3 reads CASKPGQGARNEQFF. The DNA for the CDR3 is TGTGCCAGCAAGCCTGGACAGGGGGCGCGTAATGAGCAGTTCTTC. The V and J genes are TRBV27 and TRBJ2-1; 11 nucleotides agree with TRBD1. The CDR3 consists of 15 residues. Germline V gives CDR1 MNHEY, CDR2 SMNVEV (reference sequence). After removal of 7 bases from V and 7 bases from J, the junction contained 9 bases not matched to a gene.

J is TRBJ1-5 and V is TRBV6-1; D remains ambiguous. This CDR3 has 14 residues. Trimming removed 3 bases from V and 4 bases from J, with 10 bases in between. The germline V gene encodes CDR1 MNHNS and CDR2 SASEGT. The CDR3 coding sequence is TGTGCCAGCAGTGACCGGCTACTTAATCAGCCCCAGCATTTT. Translation: CASSDRLLNQPQHF.

The chain links TRBV10-3 to TRBJ2-5; tentative D call: TRBD1 (5 bases). Trimming took 8 bases from V and 4 from J, leaving 11 bases between them. Per the germline V gene, CDR1 is ENHRY and CDR2 is SYGVKD. CDR3 length: 12 amino acids. Here the CDR3 reads CAIQGSGETQYF. The DNA for the CDR3 is TGTGCCATCCAGGGTTCGGGAGAGACCCAGTACTTC.

This sequence joins TRBV6-1 and TRBJ1-4; the match to TRBD1 covers 11 bases. From germline, CDR1 is MNHNS and CDR2 SASEGT. V was pared by 3 bases and J by 7 bases, with 4 bases of the junction left unmatched. The CDR3 extends over 15 amino acids. CDR3 bases: TGTGCCAGCAGTGACAGGACAGGGGGCTTTGAAAAACTGTTTTTT. This codes for CASSDRTGGFEKLFF.

The chain joins TRBV29-1 to TRBJ1-1; D is unclear. The germline V gene has CDR1 SQVTM and CDR2 ANQGSEA. Trimming stripped 6 bases from V and 3 bases from J, with 14 bases between. The CDR3 has 13 amino acids. This chain's CDR3 is CSVELREDTEAFF. In nucleotides, the CDR3 is TGCAGCGTAGAGCTGCGGGAGGACACTGAAGCTTTCTTT.

The chain recombines TRBV7-9 with TRBJ2-3; tentatively, D is TRBD2 (6 bases). Per the germline V gene, CDR1 is SEHNR and CDR2 is FQNEAQ (reference sequence). V was shortened by 3 bases and J by 3 bases, with 10 bases between the two germline ends. The CDR3 loop spans 14 amino acids. CDR3 protein: CASSFSAGTDTQYF. In nucleotides, the CDR3 is TGTGCCAGCAGCTTTTCGGCGGGAACAGATACGCAGTATTTT.

The rearrangement uses TRBV20-1 and TRBJ1-2; a possible D gene is TRBD1 (6 bases). V was pared by 4 bases and J by 11 bases, with 14 bases between. There are 11 residues in the CDR3. The germline V gene has CDR1 DFQATT and CDR2 SNEGSKA (reference sequence). The CDR3, as DNA: TGCAGTGCTACGGGACACCTTGGTTACACCTTC. Translated: CSATGHLGYTF.

The chain recombines TRBV15 with TRBJ2-5; TRBD2 agrees at 13 bases. The V gene's germline CDR1 is LNHNV and CDR2 YYDKDF (reference sequence). CDR3 length: 15 residues. J was trimmed by 14 bases and V by 5 bases; bases with no gene match: 14. The CDR3 DNA reads TGTGCCACCAGCCCTGGGACTAGCGGGACACAAAACCTATACTTC. Its protein is CATSPGTSGTQNLYF. The variable domain in full, with the rest retrieved from reference TRBV15 and TRBJ2-5, is DAMVIQNPRYQVTQFGKPVTLSCSQTLNHNVMYWYQQKSSQAPKLLFHYYDKDFNNEADTPDNFQSRRPNTSFCFLDIRSPGLGDTAMYLCATSPGTSGTQNLYFGPGTRLLVL.

V usage is TRBV5-6 and J usage is TRBJ2-6; 10 bases map to TRBD1. The CDR3 length is 18 residues. The V and J ends lost 1 base and 0 bases, in that order; junction bases with no gene match: 4. Germline lookup yields CDR1 SGHDT and CDR2 YYEEEE. In nucleotides, the CDR3 is TGTGCCAGCAGCTTGTGGGGGACAGGGGTCTCTGGGGCCAACGTCCTGACTTTC. This translates into CASSLWGTGVSGANVLTF.

The chain couples TRBV5-1 to TRBJ1-2, with D unclear. V shed 1 base and J shed 4 bases, with 11 bases lying between them. This CDR3 is 14 amino acids long. Germline loops: CDR1 SGHRS, CDR2 YFSETQ. CDR3 DNA sequence: TGCGCCAGCAGCTTGAATTCAGGAGGCTATGGCTACACCTTC. Protein product: CASSLNSGGYGYTF.

The genes are TRBV30 and TRBJ1-4; D may be TRBD1 (6 bases). This CDR3 comprises 14 residues. Germline V gene data show CDR1 as GTSNPN and CDR2 as SVGIG (reference sequence). V was clipped by 0 bases and J by 5 bases, with 10 bases between them. CDR3 DNA sequence: TGTGCCTGGAGTGTAGGTCAGGGGAATGAAAAACTGTTTTTT. This encodes CAWSVGQGNEKLFF.

V and J are TRBV28 and TRBJ1-2; 8 bases match TRBD1. The CDR3 consists of 13 residues. After removal of 3 bases from V and 7 bases from J, the junction contained 4 bases not matched to a gene. From germline, CDR1 is MDHEN and CDR2 SYDVKM. The CDR3 sequence: CASSLQGASGYTF. The CDR3 DNA reads TGTGCCAGCAGTTTGCAGGGGGCTAGTGGCTACACCTTC.

This chain connects TRBV7-2 to TRBJ2-3; TRBD2 matches at 7 bases. The germline V gene encodes CDR1 SGHTA and CDR2 FQGNSA. The CDR3 has 15 amino acids. The junction had 4 bases not matched to a gene; V was cut back by 2 bases and J by 2 bases. The CDR3 reads CASSLSRGNTDTQYF. In DNA, the CDR3 is TGTGCCAGCAGCTTATCGCGGGGGAACACAGATACGCAGTATTTT.

The chain carries TRBV15 and TRBJ2-7; D unclear. The CDR3 extends over 14 amino acids. CDR1 and CDR2 (germline): LNHNV, YYDKDF (reference sequence). Trimming left V 0 bases short and J 3 bases short, with 9 bases between. The CDR3 DNA is TGTGCCACCAGCAGAGATCACACGAGCTACGAGCAGTACTTC. This codes for CATSRDHTSYEQYF.